This T cell receptor (beta chain) originates from a study of shared clonotypes between healthy human individuals. On the study more broadly: Serving as donors were two women and three men, whose ages spanned 18 to 49. The study, taken as a whole, reports: Non-shared clonotypes showed lower generation probabilities than clonotypes common to all four donors.

V shed 2 bases and J 2 bases; nucleotides not matched to a gene: 5. Germline V lookup: CDR1 SGHTA, CDR2 FQGTGA. CDR3 length: 16 amino acids. A remark on this clone: Its antigen is as yet unknown.

Using immunoSEQ multiplex PCR, the repertoire was profiled, and TCRdb retains in-frame clones only, with some absent. The sample lists around 2.5 million clones, 90% to 95% seen once, with 0.36% in the top ten. This clonotype was sampled from a man between 18 and 35 years old in good health. Some clones in this sample may be carry-over from other donors' samples. This chain connects TRBV7-3 to TRBJ2-1; 8 positions agree with TRBD2. The sequenced sample was naive CD4+ T cells from PBMCs. This sample's subset: CD45RA+ positively selected. The CDR3 DNA follows: TGTGCCAGCAGCTTACGGGAGGGCCGCCCCTACAATGAGCAGTTCTTC. Protein product: CASSLREGRPYNEQFF.